Below, 29 T cell receptor beta chains from the same sample are listed, as sequenced in a study of blood T cell repertoires in COVID-19. Sequenced by immunoSEQ multiplex PCR; TCRdb stores in-frame clones only, minus some. The data hold 200,000 or so clones, with 80% to 85% observed a single time. Sequenced material: PBMCs or T cells enriched from blood (not recorded which). The receptors stem from a man in his forties who had recovered from COVID-19.

The chain recombines TRBV5-1 with TRBJ1-5; 7 positions match TRBD1. Unmatched junction bases numbered 8, after V lost 2 bases and J lost 6 bases. Germline-derived CDR1 and CDR2 are SGHRS and YFSETQ. This CDR3 region has 15 residues. CDR3 sequence reads: CASSLLGGDFQPQHF. For the CDR3, the DNA is TGCGCCAGCAGCTTATTAGGGGGCGATTTTCAGCCCCAGCATTTT. Based on the CDR3 plus reference TRBV5-1 and TRBJ1-5, the full variable domain is KAGVTQTPRYLIKTRGQQVTLSCSPISGHRSVSWYQQTPGQGLQFLFEYFSETQRNKGNFPGRFSGRQFSNSRSEMNVSTLELGDSALYLCASSLLGGDFQPQHFGDGTRLSIL.

V gene TRBV4-3 combines with J gene TRBJ1-1; D might be TRBD1 (5 bases). The CDR3 totals 16 residues. V was shortened by 0 bases and J by 1 base, with 12 bases between the two germline ends. CDR1 and CDR2 from the germline V gene are LGHNA and YSLEER. The CDR3 is CASSQDEIRANTEAFF. The CDR3 DNA follows: TGCGCCAGCAGCCAAGATGAAATCAGGGCGAACACTGAAGCTTTCTTT.

This rearrangement joins TRBV6-5 to TRBJ1-1; tentatively, D is TRBD1 (6 bases). In germline, CDR1 is MNHEY, CDR2 SVGAGI. The V end was cut by 4 bases, the J end by 6 bases, with 15 bases between. The CDR3 consists of 14 residues. The CDR3 coding sequence is TGTGCCAGCAGTTCCCTAAAAGGGGGAGCTGAAGCTTTCTTT. Translation: CASSSLKGGAEAFF.

V usage is TRBV29-1 and J usage is TRBJ1-2; tentative D call: TRBD1 (5 bases). This CDR3 comprises 14 residues. With 4 bases removed from V and 2 bases from J, the gap between germline ends came to 14 bases. CDR1 is SQVTM and CDR2 is ANQGSEA in the germline V gene. CDR3 protein: CSVAPIGANYGYTF. CDR3 bases: TGCAGCGTTGCCCCCATAGGGGCGAACTATGGCTACACCTTC.

This chain connects TRBV6-1 to TRBJ1-6; the D is unclear. Germline-derived CDR1 and CDR2 are MNHNS and SASEGT. The CDR3 loop spans 16 amino acids. V lost 2 bases to trimming and J lost 6 bases, with 14 bases between them. CDR3 sequence: CASSEYGVGGNSPLHF. The DNA of the CDR3 is TGTGCCAGCAGTGAATACGGGGTTGGAGGTAATTCACCCCTCCACTTT.

The V gene is TRBV4-3, the J gene TRBJ2-2, with D perhaps TRBD2 (7 bases). This CDR3 region has 17 residues. The germline V gene encodes CDR1 LGHNA and CDR2 YSLEER. The V end was cut by 0 bases, the J end by 4 bases, with 15 bases between. This chain's CDR3 is CASSQDVLRGATGELFF. The CDR3 DNA reads as TGCGCCAGCAGCCAAGATGTCCTCCGGGGGGCCACCGGGGAGCTGTTTTTT.

The chain carries TRBV10-3 and TRBJ1-5, with TRBD1 matching over 7 bases. The V gene's germline CDR1 is ENHRY and CDR2 SYGVKD. This CDR3 has 13 amino acids. Germline trimming cut 5 bases from V and 4 bases from J; bases unmatched to any gene: 2. CDR3 DNA sequence: TGTGCCATCAGTTCACAGGGGAATCAGCCCCAGCATTTT. Translation: CAISSQGNQPQHF.

The rearrangement uses TRBV7-2 and TRBJ2-3; 8 bases are shared with TRBD2. Germline-derived CDR1 and CDR2 are SGHTA and FQGNSA. The CDR3 extends over 16 amino acids. The J segment lost 1 base and the V segment lost 2 bases, leaving 5 bases of the junction unmatched. In nucleotides, the CDR3 is TGTGCCAGCAGCTTACTTGGGCGGGGGGGCACAGATACGCAGTATTTT. Translation gives CASSLLGRGGTDTQYF.

A word on this clone: The sample carries other DNA sequences with the same CDR3. The J gene is TRBJ1-5, the V gene TRBV29-1; possibly TRBD1 for D (5 bases). The CDR3 has 12 amino acids. In germline, CDR1 is SQVTM, CDR2 ANQGSEA. The V end lost 4 bases, the J end lost 1 base, and 5 bases lay between the germline ends. The CDR3 region has the DNA TGCAGCGTTGCAGGGAGCAATCAGCCCCAGCATTTT. Its translation is CSVAGSNQPQHF.

This clone occurred many times. The V and J genes are TRBV5-6 and TRBJ2-7, with 8 bases matching TRBD1. With V trimmed by 8 bases and J by 0 bases, 4 bases remained unmatched. The CDR3 extends over 13 amino acids. The germline V gene has CDR1 SGHDT and CDR2 YYEEEE. The CDR3 nucleotides are TGTGCCAGTACAGGGGGAGTCTCCTACGAGCAGTACTTC. Translated, it gives CASTGGVSYEQYF.

This chain uses TRBV2 with TRBJ1-2; D ambiguous. Germline values: CDR1 SNHLY, CDR2 FYNNEI. The CDR3 is made up of 19 amino acids. Trimming took off 3 bases at V and 1 base at J, with 24 bases between the two ends. The CDR3 bases are TGTGCCAGCAGTGACGGAGGCGCGAACTACCCTCCGGATAACTATGGCTACACCTTC. It translates to CASSDGGANYPPDNYGYTF. The full variable domain, its missing parts supplied by reference TRBV2 and TRBJ1-2, is EPEVTQTPSHQVTQMGQEVILRCVPISNHLYFYWYRQILGQKVEFLVSFYNNEISEKSEIFDDQFSVERPDGSNFTLKIRSTKLEDSAMYFCASSDGGANYPPDNYGYTFGSGTRLTVV.

The chain employs TRBV19 and TRBJ2-6; no definite D call. There are 14 residues in the CDR3. V was cut by 4 bases and J by 0 bases, with 4 bases left in between. Germline CDR1 and CDR2: LNHDA and SQIVND (reference sequence). This CDR3 is CASSTFSGANVLTF. CDR3 DNA sequence: TGTGCCAGTAGTACCTTCTCTGGGGCCAACGTCCTGACTTTC.

The rearrangement uses TRBV4-3 and TRBJ2-4; D perhaps matches TRBD1 (5 bases). CDR3 length: 16 residues. Germline lookup yields CDR1 LGHNA and CDR2 YSLEER. Trimming pared 1 base from V and 2 bases from J, leaving 12 bases between. CDR3 bases: TGCGCCAGCAGCCAAGTATTAAGGGGCTCCAAAAACATTCAGTACTTC. Amino acids: CASSQVLRGSKNIQYF.

The V gene is TRBV4-3, the J gene TRBJ1-5; the D gene is possibly TRBD1 (6 bases). V shed 0 bases and J shed 1 base, with 16 bases lying between them. Germline lookup yields CDR1 LGHNA and CDR2 YSLEER. CDR3 size: 18 residues. CDR3 loop: CASSQDRGGSGSNQPQHF. In DNA form, the CDR3 reads TGCGCCAGCAGCCAAGATCGGGGGGGCTCGGGAAGCAATCAGCCCCAGCATTTT.

The chain uses TRBV27 and TRBJ2-7; 7 positions agree with TRBD2. Germline V gene sequence: CDR1 MNHEY, CDR2 SMNVEV (reference sequence). This CDR3 spans 14 amino acids. Trimming removed 6 bases from V and 8 bases from J; junction bases left unmatched: 13. The CDR3 reads CASSRNSREGKQYF. CDR3 DNA sequence: TGTGCCAGCAGCCGGAACTCCAGGGAGGGGAAGCAGTACTTC.

At least ten counts were recorded for this clone. The V call is TRBV7-9, the J call TRBJ1-2; D is perhaps TRBD1 (6 bases). Germline CDR1 reads SEHNR; CDR2 reads FQNEAQ (reference sequence). This CDR3 spans 13 amino acids. V gave up 6 bases and J gave up 8 bases, with 16 bases separating them. CDR3 protein: CASRFRDTRGYTF. Written as DNA, the CDR3 is TGTGCCAGCAGGTTCCGGGACACTCGAGGCTACACCTTC. The whole variable domain, filled in from reference TRBV7-9 and TRBJ1-2, reads DTGVSQNPRHKITKRGQNVTFRCDPISEHNRLYWYRQTLGQGPEFLTYFQNEAQLEKSRLLSDRFSAERPKGSFSTLEIQRTEQGDSAMYLCASRFRDTRGYTFGSGTRLTVV.

The chain joins TRBV6-5 to TRBJ1-3; 7 bases fit TRBD1. The trim removed 11 bases at V and 2 bases at J, leaving 9 bases unmatched. This CDR3 spans 14 amino acids. Germline assignment: CDR1 MNHEY and CDR2 SVGAGI. The CDR3, as DNA: TGTGCCGGTTCCCCCGGGACAGCTGGAAACACCATATATTTT. It encodes CAGSPGTAGNTIYF.

The CDR3 sequence: CSVASQGKAFF. The CDR3 DNA reads as TGCAGCGTTGCAAGTCAGGGGAAGGCTTTCTTT. The rearrangement uses TRBV29-1 and TRBJ1-1; D perhaps matches TRBD1 (6 bases). Germline CDR1 is SQVTM and CDR2 is ANQGSEA. The CDR3 has 11 residues. The V gene lost 4 bases and the J gene lost 11 bases, with 14 bases spanning the gap.

The V call is TRBV6-2 or TRBV6-3, the J call TRBJ1-2; D unclear. Trimming shortened V by 5 bases and J by 4 bases, and 11 bases separated the two germline ends. The germline CDR1 and CDR2 sequences are MNHEY and SVGEGT. The CDR3 totals 13 residues. The chain's CDR3 is CASSPDGLYGYTF. The DNA for the CDR3 is TGTGCCAGCAGTCCCGACGGACTCTATGGCTACACCTTC.

This chain connects TRBV11-2 to TRBJ2-3, with TRBD2 matching over 10 bases. The V and J ends lost 3 bases and 1 base, in that order; junction bases with no gene match: 1. Germline V gives CDR1 SGHAT, CDR2 FQNNGV. The CDR3 is 15 amino acids. The CDR3 coding sequence is TGTGCCAGCAGCTTCAGCGGGGGGGGCACAGATACGCAGTATTTT. This translates into CASSFSGGGTDTQYF.

The V and J genes are TRBV28 and TRBJ1-2; 9 bases fit TRBD1. The trim removed 5 bases at V and 2 bases at J, leaving 6 bases unmatched. The CDR3 covers 15 residues. Germline CDR1 MDHEN, CDR2 SYDVKM. The chain's CDR3 is CASSLTGTGNYGYTF. CDR3 bases: TGTGCCAGCAGTCTTACCGGGACAGGGAACTATGGCTACACCTTC.

V usage is TRBV7-2 and J usage is TRBJ2-2; D ambiguous. Germline V gene data show CDR1 as SGHTA and CDR2 as FQGNSA. V dropped 4 bases and J dropped 5 bases, with 8 bases sitting between them. This CDR3 contains 13 residues. The CDR3 sequence is CASSSTKTGELFF. CDR3 DNA: TGTGCCAGCAGCTCTACTAAGACCGGGGAGCTGTTTTTT.

This chain links TRBV29-1 with TRBJ1-2; no clear D. The CDR3 contains 12 residues. Germline loops: CDR1 SQVTM, CDR2 ANQGSEA. The V end lost 4 bases, the J end lost 8 bases, and 14 bases lay between the germline ends. The CDR3, as DNA: TGCAGCGTTGTTACGGGATCGGAAGGCTACACCTTC. This translates into CSVVTGSEGYTF.

This rearrangement joins TRBV5-1 to TRBJ1-3; tentatively, D is TRBD1 (5 bases). Trimming shortened V by 4 bases and J by 2 bases, and 10 bases separated the two germline ends. CDR1 is SGHRS and CDR2 is YFSETQ in the germline V gene. CDR3 length: 14 residues. CDR3 in DNA: TGCGCCAGCAGCCCAGGGCCCGCTGGAAACACCATATATTTT. Translated, it gives CASSPGPAGNTIYF.

V is TRBV5-6 and J is TRBJ2-7; 7 bases match TRBD1. Per the germline V gene, CDR1 is SGHDT and CDR2 is YYEEEE. The junction had 6 bases not matched to a gene; V was cut back by 1 base and J by 5 bases. The CDR3 covers 14 residues. CDR3 loop: CASSLRQGVHEQYF. Here the CDR3 DNA reads TGTGCCAGCAGCTTGAGACAGGGTGTCCACGAGCAGTACTTC.

This chain uses TRBV3-1 (or the pseudogene TRBV3-2) with TRBJ1-3, with TRBD1 identical over 7 bases. Germline loops: CDR1 LGHDT, CDR2 YNNKEL (reference sequence). Germline trimming cut 6 bases from V and 0 bases from J; bases unmatched to any gene: 11. This CDR3 is 17 amino acids long. The DNA for the CDR3 is TGTGCCAGCAGAGGGGGCGCTGGGAGCGACTCTGGAAACACCATATATTTT. This sequence encodes CASRGGAGSDSGNTIYF.

The rearrangement links TRBV28 to TRBJ1-2; 7 bases line up with TRBD1. Germline V gene sequence: CDR1 MDHEN, CDR2 SYDVKM. J gave up 1 base and V 6 bases, and 8 bases lay outside the gene matches. CDR3 length: 15 amino acids. The CDR3 bases are TGTGCCAGCAGGGACAGGTTCACCCTTAACTATGGCTACACCTTC. Translating gives CASRDRFTLNYGYTF.

The V and J genes are TRBV27 and TRBJ2-3; D uncertain. V shed 2 bases and J shed 0 bases, with 12 bases lying between them. Germline CDR1 MNHEY, CDR2 SMNVEV (reference sequence). The CDR3 spans 16 residues. CDR3 in amino acids: CASSLKATLSTDTQYF. In nucleotides, the CDR3 is TGTGCCAGCAGTTTAAAAGCCACCTTAAGCACAGATACGCAGTATTTT.

This clone was detected a few times. The rearrangement uses TRBV28 and TRBJ1-6; TRBD1 might be the D (6 bases). The CDR3 runs 15 residues. In germline, CDR1 is MDHEN, CDR2 SYDVKM. V was trimmed by 6 bases and J by 7 bases, leaving 16 bases between them. CDR3 amino acids: CASRGFGQGNSPLHF. The DNA for the CDR3 is TGTGCCAGCAGGGGCTTTGGGCAGGGGAATTCACCCCTCCACTTT.